This TCR beta chain stems from a study of blood T cells in healthy people across ages. Sample-barcoded 5' priming and a J-beta primer mix drove a second PCR of about 6 to 11 cycles. Via MiXCR, TCRdb re-called the 5' RACE reads, giving one row per CDR3 protein. The table lists around 870,000 distinct CDR3 sequences, under 35% of them singletons. The CDR3 loop spans 14 amino acids. Trimming cost V 1 base and J 3 bases, with 9 bases left between them. Germline V lookup: CDR1 MNHNS, CDR2 SASEGT. Sequencing used blood. The sequence derives from an elderly woman in good health. The V and J genes are TRBV6-1 and TRBJ1-2; D gene uncertain. CDR3 sequence: CASSEEGRYYGYTF. CDR3 sequence (DNA): TGTGCCAGCAGTGAAGAGGGCAGGTACTATGGCTACACCTTC.